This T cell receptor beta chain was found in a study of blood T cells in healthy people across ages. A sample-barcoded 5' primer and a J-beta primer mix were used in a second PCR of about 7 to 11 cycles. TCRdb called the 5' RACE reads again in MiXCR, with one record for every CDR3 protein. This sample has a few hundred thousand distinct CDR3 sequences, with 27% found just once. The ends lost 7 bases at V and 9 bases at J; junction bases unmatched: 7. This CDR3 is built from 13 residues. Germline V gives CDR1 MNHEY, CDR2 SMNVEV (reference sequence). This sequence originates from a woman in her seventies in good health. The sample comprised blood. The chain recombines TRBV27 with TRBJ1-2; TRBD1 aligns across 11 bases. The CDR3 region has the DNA TGTGCCAGCACTGCAGGGACAGGGGGGAGCTACACCTTC. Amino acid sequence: CASTAGTGGSYTF.